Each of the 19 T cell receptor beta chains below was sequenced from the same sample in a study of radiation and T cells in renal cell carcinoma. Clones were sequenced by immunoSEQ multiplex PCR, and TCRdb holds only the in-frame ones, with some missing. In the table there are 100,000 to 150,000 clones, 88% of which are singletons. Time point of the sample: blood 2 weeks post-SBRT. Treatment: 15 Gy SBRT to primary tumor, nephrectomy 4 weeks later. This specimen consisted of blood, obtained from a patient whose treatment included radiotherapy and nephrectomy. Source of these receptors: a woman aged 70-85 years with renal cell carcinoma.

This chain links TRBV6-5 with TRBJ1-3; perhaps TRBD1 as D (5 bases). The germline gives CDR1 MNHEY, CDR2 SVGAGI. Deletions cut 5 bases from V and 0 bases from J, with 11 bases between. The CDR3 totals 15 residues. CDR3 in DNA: TGTGCCAGCAGTAAGACAGTGATCTCTGGAAACACCATATATTTT. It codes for CASSKTVISGNTIYF.

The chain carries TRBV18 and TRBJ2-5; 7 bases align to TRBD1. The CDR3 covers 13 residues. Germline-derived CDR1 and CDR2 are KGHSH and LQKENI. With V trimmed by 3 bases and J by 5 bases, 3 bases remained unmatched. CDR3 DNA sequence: TGTGCCAGCTCACCCGGGACAGCGGAGACCCAGTACTTC. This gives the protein CASSPGTAETQYF.

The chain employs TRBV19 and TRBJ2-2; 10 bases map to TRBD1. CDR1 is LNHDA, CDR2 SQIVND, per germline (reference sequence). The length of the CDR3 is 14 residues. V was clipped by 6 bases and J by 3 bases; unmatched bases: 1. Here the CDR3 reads CASRGQGDTGELFF. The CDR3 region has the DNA TGTGCCAGTAGAGGACAGGGGGACACCGGGGAGCTGTTTTTT. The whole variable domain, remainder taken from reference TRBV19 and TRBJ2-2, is DGGITQSPKYLFRKEGQNVTLSCEQNLNHDAMYWYRQDPGQGLRLIYYSQIVNDFQKGDIAEGYSVSREKKESFPLTVTSAQKNPTAFYLCASRGQGDTGELFFGEGSRLTVL.

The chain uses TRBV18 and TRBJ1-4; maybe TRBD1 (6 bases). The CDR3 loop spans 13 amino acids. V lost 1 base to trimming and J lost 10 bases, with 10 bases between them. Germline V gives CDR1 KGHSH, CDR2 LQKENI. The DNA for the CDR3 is TGTGCCAGCTCACCACGGACAGAGGGAAAACTGTTTTTT. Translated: CASSPRTEGKLFF.

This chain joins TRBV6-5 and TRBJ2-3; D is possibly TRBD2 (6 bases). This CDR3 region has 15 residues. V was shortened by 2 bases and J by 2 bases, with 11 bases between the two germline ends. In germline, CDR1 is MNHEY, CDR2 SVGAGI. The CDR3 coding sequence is TGTGCCAGCAGTTACCGCGGGACTTTCACAGATACGCAGTATTTT. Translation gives CASSYRGTFTDTQYF.

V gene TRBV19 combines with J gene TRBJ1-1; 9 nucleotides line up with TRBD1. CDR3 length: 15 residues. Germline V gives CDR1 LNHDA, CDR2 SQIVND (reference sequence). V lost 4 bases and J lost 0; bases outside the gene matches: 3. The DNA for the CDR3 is TGTGCCAGTAGTAGCCGGGACAGGGTGAACACTGAAGCTTTCTTT. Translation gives CASSSRDRVNTEAFF.

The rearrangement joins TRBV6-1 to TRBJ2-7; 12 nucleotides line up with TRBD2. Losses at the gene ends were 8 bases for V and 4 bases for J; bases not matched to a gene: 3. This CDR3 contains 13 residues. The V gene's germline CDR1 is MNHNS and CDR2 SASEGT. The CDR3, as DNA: TGTGCCAGCCGACTAGCGGGGGTATACGAGCAGTACTTC. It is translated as CASRLAGVYEQYF.

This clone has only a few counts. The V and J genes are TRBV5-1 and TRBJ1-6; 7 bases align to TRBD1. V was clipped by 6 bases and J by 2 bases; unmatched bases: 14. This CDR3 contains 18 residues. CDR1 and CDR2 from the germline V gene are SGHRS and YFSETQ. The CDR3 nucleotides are TGCGCCAGCAAAACGGGACTGGACAGGTTCGCCTATAATTCACCCCTCCACTTT. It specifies CASKTGLDRFAYNSPLHF. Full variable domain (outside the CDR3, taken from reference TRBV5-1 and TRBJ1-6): KAGVTQTPRYLIKTRGQQVTLSCSPISGHRSVSWYQQTPGQGLQFLFEYFSETQRNKGNFPGRFSGRQFSNSRSEMNVSTLELGDSALYLCASKTGLDRFAYNSPLHFGNGTRLTVT.

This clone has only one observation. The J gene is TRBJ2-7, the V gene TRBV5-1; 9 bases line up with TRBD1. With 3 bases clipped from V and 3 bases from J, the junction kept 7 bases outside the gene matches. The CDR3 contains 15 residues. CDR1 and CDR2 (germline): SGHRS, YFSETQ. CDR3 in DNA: TGCGCCAGCAGCTCTACCGGGACAGGGCTCTACGAGCAGTACTTC. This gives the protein CASSSTGTGLYEQYF.

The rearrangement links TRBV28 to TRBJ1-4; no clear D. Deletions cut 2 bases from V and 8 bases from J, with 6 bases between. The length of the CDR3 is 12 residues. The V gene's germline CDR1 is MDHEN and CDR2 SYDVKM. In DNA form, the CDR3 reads TGTGCCAGCAGTTTAGGGTGGGAAAAACTGTTTTTT. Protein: CASSLGWEKLFF.

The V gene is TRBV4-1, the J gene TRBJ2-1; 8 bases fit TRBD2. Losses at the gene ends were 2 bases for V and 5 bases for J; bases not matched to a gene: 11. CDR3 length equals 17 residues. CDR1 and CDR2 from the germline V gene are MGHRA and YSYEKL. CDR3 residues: CASSQRTSTTGNNEQFF. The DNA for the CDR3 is TGCGCCAGCAGCCAAAGGACTAGCACTACTGGGAACAATGAGCAGTTCTTC.

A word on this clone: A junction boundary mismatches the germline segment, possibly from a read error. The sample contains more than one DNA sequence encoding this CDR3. The DNA for the CDR3 is TGCGCCAGCAGCTTTGAGGGCTTAACTGAGGCTTTCTTT. Protein sequence: CASSFEGLTEAFF. This sequence joins TRBV5-1 and TRBJ1-1; no firm D call. This CDR3 has 13 residues. The germline V gene has CDR1 SGHRS and CDR2 YFSETQ.

The CDR3, as DNA: TGTGCCAGCAGCCAAGTGGTCGGGGGATACCAAGAGACCCAGTACTTC. Amino acids: CASSQVVGGYQETQYF. The rearrangement links TRBV14 to TRBJ2-5; D is possibly TRBD2 (6 bases). Germline V lookup: CDR1 SGHDN, CDR2 FVKESK. Trimming took off 1 base at V and 0 bases at J, with 12 bases between the two ends. The CDR3 is 16 amino acids.

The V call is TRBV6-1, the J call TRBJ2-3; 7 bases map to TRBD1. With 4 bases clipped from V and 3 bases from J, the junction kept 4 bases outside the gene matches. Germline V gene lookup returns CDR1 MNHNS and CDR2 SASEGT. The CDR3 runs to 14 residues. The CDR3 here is CASSVRQGTDTQYF. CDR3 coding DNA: TGTGCCAGCAGTGTCAGACAGGGTACAGATACGCAGTATTTT.

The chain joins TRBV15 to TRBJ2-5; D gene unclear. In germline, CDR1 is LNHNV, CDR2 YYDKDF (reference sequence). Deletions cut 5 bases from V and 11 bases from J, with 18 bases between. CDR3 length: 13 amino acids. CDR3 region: CATSPDLLGTQYF. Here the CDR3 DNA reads TGTGCCACCAGCCCCGATCTTTTGGGCACGCAGTACTTC. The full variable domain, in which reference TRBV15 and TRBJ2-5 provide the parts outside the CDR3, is DAMVIQNPRYQVTQFGKPVTLSCSQTLNHNVMYWYQQKSSQAPKLLFHYYDKDFNNEADTPDNFQSRRPNTSFCFLDIRSPGLGDTAMYLCATSPDLLGTQYFGPGTRLLVL.

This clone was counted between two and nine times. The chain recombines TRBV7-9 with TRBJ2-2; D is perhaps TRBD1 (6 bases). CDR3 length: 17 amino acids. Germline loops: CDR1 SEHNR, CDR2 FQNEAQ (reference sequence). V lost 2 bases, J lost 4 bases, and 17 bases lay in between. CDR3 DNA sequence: TGTGCCAGCAGCTTATCCTTACTCCTGGACAGCACCGGGGAGCTGTTTTTT. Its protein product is CASSLSLLLDSTGELFF.

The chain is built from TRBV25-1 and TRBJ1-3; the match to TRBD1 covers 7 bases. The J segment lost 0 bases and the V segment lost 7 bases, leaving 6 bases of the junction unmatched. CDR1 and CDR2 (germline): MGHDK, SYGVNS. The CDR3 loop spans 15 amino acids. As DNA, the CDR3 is TGTGCCAGCAAGGGACAGAAGTTCTCTGGAAACACCATATATTTT. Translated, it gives CASKGQKFSGNTIYF.

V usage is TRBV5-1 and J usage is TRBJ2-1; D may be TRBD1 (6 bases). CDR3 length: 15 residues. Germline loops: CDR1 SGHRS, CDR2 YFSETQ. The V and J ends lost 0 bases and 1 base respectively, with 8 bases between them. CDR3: CASSLGDTSYNEQFF. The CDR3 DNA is TGCGCCAGCAGCTTGGGGGACACGTCCTACAATGAGCAGTTCTTC.

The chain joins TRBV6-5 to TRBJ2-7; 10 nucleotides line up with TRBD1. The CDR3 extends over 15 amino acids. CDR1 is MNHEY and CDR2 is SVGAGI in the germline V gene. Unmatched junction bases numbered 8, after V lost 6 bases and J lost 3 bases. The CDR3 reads CASSPPRTGGYEQYF. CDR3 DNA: TGTGCCAGCAGCCCTCCCCGGACAGGGGGCTACGAGCAGTACTTC.